This record looks at one TCR beta chain sequence and its context. As yet, its antigen is unknown. This sample stems from a study of tumor-infiltrating lymphocytes in localized non-small cell lung cancer. The overall study: From each patient, both tumor and uninvolved lung, non-adjacent to tumor, were sampled.

The study, taken as a whole, reports: T-cell fraction did not differ between immunotypes IM1 and IM2. Each assay used a separate piece of the same tissue.

The CDR3 has 16 amino acids. The ends were cut back, 6 bases at V and 2 bases at J, with 20 bases in the middle. Germline CDR1 reads MDHEN; CDR2 reads SYDVKM. TCRdb's copy holds only in-frame clones and misses some; the assay was immunoSEQ multiplex PCR. In the table there are 11,000 to 15,000 clones, 65% to 75% of which are singletons. The source of this sequence is a human donor with non-small cell lung cancer. The sequenced sample was uninvolved lung tissue not adjacent to the tumor. The genes are TRBV28 and TRBJ2-7, with a tentative D call TRBD2 (5 bases). CDR3 in amino acids: CASSPTSRGLAYEQYF. The DNA of the CDR3 is TGTGCCAGCAGCCCAACTTCCCGGGGTCTAGCCTACGAGCAGTACTTC.